Each of the 26 T cell receptor beta chains below was sequenced from the same sample in a study of identical twins. MiXCR, run by TCRdb on the 5' RACE reads, gives a single entry per CDR3 protein. Among hundreds of thousands of distinct CDR3 sequences listed, around 12% were seen once. Separately, the same data were catalogued under a study of yellow fever vaccine responses in identical twins.

The sequencing input was PBMCs. These receptors came from a woman younger than 30 in good health.

This clonotype has only a few counts. The V call is TRBV20-1, the J call TRBJ1-1, with 9 nucleotides matching TRBD1. The CDR3 runs 14 residues. J was trimmed by 2 bases and V by 6 bases; bases with no gene match: 7. Germline V gene sequence: CDR1 DFQATT, CDR2 SNEGSKA (reference sequence). This CDR3 is CSAKSGQGNTEAFF. CDR3 coding DNA: TGCAGTGCCAAATCGGGACAGGGCAACACTGAAGCTTTCTTT.

This clonotype was counted a few times. This chain connects TRBV12-3 or TRBV12-4 to TRBJ2-6; no clear D. The CDR3 sequence is 15 residues long. V lost 5 bases, J lost 4 bases, and 12 bases lay in between. The CDR3 nucleotides are TGTGCCAGCAGTCGACAAGTCCTAGGGGCCAACGTCCTGACTTTC. This translates into CASSRQVLGANVLTF.

The chain joins TRBV20-1 to TRBJ2-7, with 11 nucleotides matching TRBD2. Germline assignment: CDR1 DFQATT and CDR2 SNEGSKA (reference sequence). CDR3 length equals 13 residues. After removal of 4 bases from V and 7 bases from J, the junction contained 6 bases not matched to a gene. CDR3 loop: CSAKLAGVQEQYF. Here the CDR3 DNA reads TGCAGTGCTAAACTAGCGGGAGTTCAAGAGCAGTACTTC.

In this sample, this clonotype turned up many times. CDR3 sequence: CSESGQGDHTEAFF. CDR3 DNA: TGCAGTGAGTCGGGACAGGGTGATCACACTGAAGCTTTCTTT. This rearrangement joins TRBV20-1 to TRBJ1-1; 9 bases map to TRBD1. The CDR3 covers 14 residues. Germline lookup yields CDR1 DFQATT and CDR2 SNEGSKA (reference sequence). The V segment lost 7 bases and the J segment 3 bases; nucleotides outside the gene matches: 9.

This clonotype was recorded many times. V usage is TRBV7-9 and J usage is TRBJ2-3, with TRBD2 matching 9 bases. The CDR3 extends over 15 amino acids. With V trimmed by 4 bases and J by 1 base, 3 bases remained unmatched. The V gene's germline CDR1 is SEHNR and CDR2 FQNEAQ (reference sequence). As DNA, the CDR3 is TGTGCCAGCAGCTCCCGCGGGGGGGGCACAGATACGCAGTATTTT. It specifies CASSSRGGGTDTQYF. The whole variable domain, remainder taken from reference TRBV7-9 and TRBJ2-3, is DTGVSQNPRHKITKRGQNVTFRCDPISEHNRLYWYRQTLGQGPEFLTYFQNEAQLEKSRLLSDRFSAERPKGSFSTLEIQRTEQGDSAMYLCASSSRGGGTDTQYFGPGTRLTVL.

This clonotype was recorded only once. The genes are TRBV5-5 and TRBJ2-7; D remains ambiguous. The CDR3 runs 10 residues. The germline V and J ends were trimmed by 6 bases and 3 bases, with 4 bases remaining between them. Looked up from germline, CDR1 is SGHKS and CDR2 is YYEKEE (reference sequence). CDR3 sequence reads: CASMGYEQYF. The CDR3 DNA reads TGTGCCAGCATGGGCTACGAGCAGTACTTC.

This clonotype was counted only a few times. J is TRBJ2-3 and V is TRBV6-1; no firm D call. In germline, CDR1 is MNHNS, CDR2 SASEGT. The CDR3 has 13 amino acids. The V end was cut by 7 bases, the J end by 1 base, with 9 bases between. This chain's CDR3 is CASTWAGTDTQYF. Here the CDR3 DNA reads TGTGCCAGCACCTGGGCAGGCACAGATACGCAGTATTTT.

This rearrangement joins TRBV20-1 to TRBJ1-1, with D possibly TRBD1 on 5 matching bases. Germline V gene data show CDR1 as DFQATT and CDR2 as SNEGSKA (reference sequence). With 6 bases removed from V and 4 bases from J, the gap between germline ends came to 12 bases. The CDR3 covers 12 residues. The CDR3 loop is CSAQVHGTEAFF. CDR3 in DNA: TGCAGTGCACAGGTTCACGGCACTGAAGCTTTCTTT.

The J gene is TRBJ2-1, the V gene TRBV12-3 or TRBV12-4; D may be TRBD1 or TRBD2 (5 bases each). V gave up 1 base and J gave up 8 bases, with 12 bases separating them. The CDR3 has 14 residues. DNA for the CDR3: TGTGCCAGCAGTTTAGATGGGGGAAGCTATGAGCAGTTCTTC. It codes for CASSLDGGSYEQFF.

The CDR3, as DNA: TGTGCCAGCAGACCTAGCGGGGGGGCCGGAAAGACCCAGTACTTC. Protein sequence: CASRPSGGAGKTQYF. The rearrangement joins TRBV14 to TRBJ2-5, with 12 positions matching TRBD2. Germline CDR1 SGHDN, CDR2 FVKESK. The CDR3 contains 15 residues. V shed 6 bases and J 6 bases; nucleotides not matched to a gene: 8.

This clonotype has a handful of counts. The V and J genes are TRBV20-1 and TRBJ1-2; 9 bases agree with TRBD1. The CDR3 is made up of 13 amino acids. Germline values: CDR1 DFQATT, CDR2 SNEGSKA (reference sequence). After removal of 1 base from V and 6 bases from J, the junction contained 3 bases not matched to a gene. The CDR3 loop is CSARGDREDGYTF. The CDR3 nucleotides are TGCAGTGCTAGAGGGGACAGGGAGGATGGCTACACCTTC.

This clonotype was observed many times. The rearrangement joins TRBV10-3 to TRBJ2-1; TRBD1 is a possible D gene (6 bases). Germline CDR1 and CDR2: ENHRY and SYGVKD. Trimming took 6 bases from V and 8 from J, leaving 14 bases between them. This CDR3 contains 13 residues. For the CDR3, the DNA is TGTGCCATCAGGACAGGTTCTGACGATGAGCAGTTCTTC. Its translation is CAIRTGSDDEQFF.

This clonotype was detected many times. The chain links TRBV28 to TRBJ2-7; TRBD1 matches at 10 bases. The CDR3 runs 14 residues. Germline-derived CDR1 and CDR2 are MDHEN and SYDVKM. J was trimmed by 5 bases and V by 5 bases; bases with no gene match: 6. The CDR3 DNA follows: TGTGCCAGCAGTGGGGACAGGGGTCCCCACGAGCAGTACTTC. It encodes CASSGDRGPHEQYF.

This clonotype was seen a handful of times. The rearrangement joins TRBV12-3 or TRBV12-4 to TRBJ1-4; 9 bases align to TRBD1. Losses at the gene ends were 1 base for V and 8 bases for J; bases not matched to a gene: 5. This CDR3 has 15 amino acids. CDR3 region: CASSLGGTGSEKLFF. The DNA of the CDR3 is TGTGCCAGCAGTTTAGGGGGGACAGGGAGCGAAAAACTGTTTTTT.

This clonotype was picked up many times. The chain uses TRBV15 and TRBJ2-1, with D perhaps matching TRBD1 (6 bases). CDR1 and CDR2 from the germline V gene are LNHNV and YYDKDF (reference sequence). The CDR3 has 15 residues. Trimming cost V 0 bases and J 6 bases, with 12 bases left between them. CDR3 residues: CATSRDNTGPNEQFF. The CDR3 DNA sequence: TGTGCCACCAGCAGAGATAACACAGGGCCCAATGAGCAGTTCTTC.

This clonotype was seen at least ten times. A junction end diverges from the germline sequence, so it may reflect a read error. The chain employs TRBV5-1 and TRBJ2-1; 10 bases fit TRBD2. This CDR3 comprises 13 residues. Germline lookup yields CDR1 SGHRS and CDR2 YFSETQ. The CDR3 nucleotides are TGTGCCAGCAGCTTGGGACTAGCGAATGAGCAGTTCTTC. Translated: CASSLGLANEQFF. Using reference TRBV5-1 and TRBJ2-1 for the parts outside the CDR3, the full variable domain is KAGVTQTPRYLIKTRGQQVTLSCSPISGHRSVSWYQQTPGQGLQFLFEYFSETQRNKGNFPGRFSGRQFSNSRSEMNVSTLELGDSALYLCASSLGLANEQFFGPGTRLTVL.

V usage is TRBV6-1 and J usage is TRBJ2-1; D is perhaps TRBD2 (5 bases). This CDR3 is 13 amino acids long. Germline CDR1 is MNHNS and CDR2 is SASEGT. V lost 6 bases to trimming and J lost 6 bases, with 12 bases between them. The CDR3, as DNA: TGTGCCAGCAGAGCGGACTCACTCAATGAGCAGTTCTTC. Protein product: CASRADSLNEQFF.

The DNA for the CDR3 is TGTGCCAGCAGCGTTGGAGGGTTAGGTGGCTACACCTTC. Translation gives CASSVGGLGGYTF. This chain uses TRBV9 with TRBJ1-2; no firm D call. The CDR3 sequence is 13 residues long. Trimming shortened V by 2 bases and J by 7 bases, and 12 bases separated the two germline ends. Germline V gene sequence: CDR1 SGDLS, CDR2 YYNGEE.

This chain links TRBV6-4 with TRBJ2-6; D remains unclear. Germline CDR1 MRHNA, CDR2 SNTAGT. V lost 4 bases to trimming and J lost 0 bases, with 7 bases between them. The CDR3 is made up of 15 amino acids. The CDR3 here is CASSVEASGANVLTF. CDR3 sequence (DNA): TGTGCCAGCAGTGTTGAGGCCTCTGGGGCCAACGTCCTGACTTTC.

The table lists this clonotype with a few counts. The V call is TRBV6-1, the J call TRBJ1-4; D uncertain. With 5 bases removed from V and 5 bases from J, the gap between germline ends came to 15 bases. This CDR3 has 15 residues. The germline gives CDR1 MNHNS, CDR2 SASEGT. The CDR3 here is CASSTPRVGNEKLFF. The CDR3, as DNA: TGTGCCAGCAGTACCCCCCGGGTGGGGAATGAAAAACTGTTTTTT.

This clonotype has more than one count but fewer than ten. The CDR3 region has the DNA TGTGCCAGCAGACGACCCGGAGTTCTACTCACAGATACGCAGTATTTT. The encoded protein is CASRRPGVLLTDTQYF. The genes are TRBV12-3 or TRBV12-4 and TRBJ2-3; no firm D call. CDR3 length equals 16 residues. The V end was cut by 6 bases, the J end by 2 bases, with 18 bases between.

The chain carries TRBV7-6 and TRBJ2-7, with TRBD2 identical over 10 bases. CDR3 length: 14 residues. Trimming at V came to 5 bases and at J to 7 bases, leaving 8 bases not matched to a gene. The germline CDR1 and CDR2 sequences are SGHVS and FNYEAQ. The CDR3 sequence is CASSTTSGAGEQYF. CDR3 nucleotides: TGTGCCAGCAGCACAACTAGCGGGGCAGGAGAGCAGTACTTC.

This chain uses TRBV7-8 with TRBJ2-1; the match to TRBD1 covers 8 bases. This CDR3 comprises 13 residues. CDR1 is SGHVS, CDR2 FQNEAQ, per germline. Trimming cost V 7 bases and J 4 bases; bases outside gene matches: 3. The CDR3 region has the DNA TGTGCCAGCATCCGGGACAGGTACAATGAGCAGTTCTTC. As protein: CASIRDRYNEQFF.

V and J are TRBV10-2 and TRBJ1-4; D perhaps matches TRBD1 (6 bases). The CDR3 runs to 16 residues. CDR1 WSHSY and CDR2 SAAADI come from the germline V gene. Trimming shortened V by 1 base and J by 7 bases, and 16 bases separated the two germline ends. The DNA of the CDR3 is TGCGCCAGCAGTGAGTTCGGGGGGCAGGGCGGTGAAAAACTGTTTTTT. Translated, it gives CASSEFGGQGGEKLFF.

The chain couples TRBV6-5 to TRBJ2-1, with TRBD2 matching over 10 bases. The V and J ends lost 2 bases and 3 bases, in that order; junction bases with no gene match: 4. The CDR3 is made up of 16 amino acids. CDR1 is MNHEY, CDR2 SVGAGI, per germline. The CDR3 DNA reads TGTGCCAGCAGTTACCGACTAGCGGGCGACTACAATGAGCAGTTCTTC. Protein sequence: CASSYRLAGDYNEQFF.

V usage is TRBV3-1 and J usage is TRBJ2-1, with D hard to call. In germline, CDR1 is LGHDT, CDR2 YNNKEL (reference sequence). The CDR3 consists of 12 residues. The V end was cut by 0 bases, the J end by 9 bases, with 6 bases between. The CDR3 region has the DNA TGTGCCAGCAGCCAAGATGGGCGTGAGCAGTTCTTC. It yields the protein CASSQDGREQFF.